This TCR beta chain stems from a study of cytomegalovirus exposure and HLA in healthy donors. Overall study: As released early, the data held some 80 million unique TCRs from HLA-typed donors. Study-wide results and limits: Among immune exposure information, only CMV serostatus was available.

Germline trimming cut 4 bases from V and 5 bases from J; bases unmatched to any gene: 2. The CDR3 loop spans 13 amino acids. CDR1 is SNHLY and CDR2 is FYNNEI in the germline V gene. The PCR had 60 Vbeta and 13 Jbeta primers. Sequenced by immunoSEQ multiplex PCR; TCRdb stores in-frame clones only, minus some. The sample holds approximately 110,000 clones; approximately 72% are singletons and the top ten take just under 8.5%. Each donor's status was that of a healthy bone marrow donor. Points on this clone: Its antigen remains unidentified. Different DNA sequences within this sample yield the same CDR3.

The specimen was PBMCs. The chain recombines TRBV2 with TRBJ1-1; 9 bases are shared with TRBD1. The receptor was isolated from a middle-aged woman in good health and CMV-seropositive. The CDR3 DNA reads as TGTGCCAGCAGTGGGACAGGGGAAACTGAAGCTTTCTTT. Translating gives CASSGTGETEAFF. Drawing the rest from reference TRBV2 and TRBJ1-1, the complete variable domain is EPEVTQTPSHQVTQMGQEVILRCVPISNHLYFYWYRQILGQKVEFLVSFYNNEISEKSEIFDDQFSVERPDGSNFTLKIRSTKLEDSAMYFCASSGTGETEAFFGQGTRLTVV.